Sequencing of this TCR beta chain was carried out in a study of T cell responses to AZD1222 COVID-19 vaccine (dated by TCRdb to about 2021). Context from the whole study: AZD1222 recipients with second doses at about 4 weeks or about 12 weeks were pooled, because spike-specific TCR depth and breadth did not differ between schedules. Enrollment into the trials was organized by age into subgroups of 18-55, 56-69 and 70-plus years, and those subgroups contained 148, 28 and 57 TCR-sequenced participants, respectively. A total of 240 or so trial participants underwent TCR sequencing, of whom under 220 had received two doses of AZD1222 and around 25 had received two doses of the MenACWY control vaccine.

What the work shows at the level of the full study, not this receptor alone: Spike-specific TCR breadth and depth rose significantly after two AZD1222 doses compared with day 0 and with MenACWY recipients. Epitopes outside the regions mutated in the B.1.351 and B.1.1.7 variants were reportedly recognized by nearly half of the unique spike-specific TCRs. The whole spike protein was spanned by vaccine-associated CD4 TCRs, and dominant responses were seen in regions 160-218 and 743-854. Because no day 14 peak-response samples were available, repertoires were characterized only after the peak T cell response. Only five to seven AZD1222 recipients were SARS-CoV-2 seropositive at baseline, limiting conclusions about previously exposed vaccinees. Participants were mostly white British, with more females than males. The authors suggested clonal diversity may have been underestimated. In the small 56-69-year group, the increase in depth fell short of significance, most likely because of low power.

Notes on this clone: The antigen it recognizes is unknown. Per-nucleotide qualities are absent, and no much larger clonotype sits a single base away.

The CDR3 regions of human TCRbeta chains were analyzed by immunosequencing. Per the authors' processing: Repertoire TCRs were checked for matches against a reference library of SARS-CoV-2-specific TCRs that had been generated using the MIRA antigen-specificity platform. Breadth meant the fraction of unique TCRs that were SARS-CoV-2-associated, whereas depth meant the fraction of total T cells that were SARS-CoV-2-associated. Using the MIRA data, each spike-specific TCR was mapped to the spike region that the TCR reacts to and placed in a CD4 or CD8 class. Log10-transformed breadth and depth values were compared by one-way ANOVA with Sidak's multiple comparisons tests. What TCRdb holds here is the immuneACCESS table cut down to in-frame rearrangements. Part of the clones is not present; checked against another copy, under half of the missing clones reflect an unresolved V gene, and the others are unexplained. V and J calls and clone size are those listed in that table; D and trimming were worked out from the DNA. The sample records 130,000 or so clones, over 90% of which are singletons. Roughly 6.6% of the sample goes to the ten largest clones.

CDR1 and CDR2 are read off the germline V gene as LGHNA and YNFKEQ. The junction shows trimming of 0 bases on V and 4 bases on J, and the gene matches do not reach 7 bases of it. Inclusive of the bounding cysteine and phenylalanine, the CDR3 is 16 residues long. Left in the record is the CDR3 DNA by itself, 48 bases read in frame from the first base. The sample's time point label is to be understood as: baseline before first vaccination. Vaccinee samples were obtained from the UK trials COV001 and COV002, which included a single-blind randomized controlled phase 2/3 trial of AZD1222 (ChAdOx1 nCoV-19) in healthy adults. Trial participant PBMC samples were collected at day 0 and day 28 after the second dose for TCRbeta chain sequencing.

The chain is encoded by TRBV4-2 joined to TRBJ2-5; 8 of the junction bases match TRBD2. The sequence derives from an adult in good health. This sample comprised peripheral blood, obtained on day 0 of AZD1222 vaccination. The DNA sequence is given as TGTGCCAGCAGCCAAGAAATGAGGCTAGCGGGAGAGACCCAGTACTTC. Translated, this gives CASSQEMRLAGETQYF.